Listed here is a single T cell receptor beta chain. Participant ages covered roughly 18 to 89 years across around 25 US areas. Cohorts were determined from participant-reported clinical history. The sample comes from a study of blood T cell repertoires in COVID-19. Study as a whole: Sample material is recorded as cDNA or gDNA derived from T cells, B-cell-depleted T cells, or PBMCs.

The CDR3 extends over 16 amino acids. V was pared by 6 bases and J by 1 base, with 4 bases of the junction left unmatched. Germline V gene sequence: CDR1 SNHLY, CDR2 FYNNEI. Original handling: Reference gene primer amplification gave estimated nucleated cell counts. Clones were sequenced by immunoSEQ multiplex PCR, and TCRdb holds only the in-frame ones, with some missing. The DNA was the basis for D and trimming; V, J and clone size are from that table. This sample has fewer than 350,000 clones, with approximately 81% found just once. The receptor's source is a woman aged 25 to 45 who had been exposed to COVID-19. The sequencing sample was made of PBMCs or T cells enriched from blood (not recorded which). This chain joins TRBV2 and TRBJ2-3; 13 bases are shared with TRBD2. In DNA, the CDR3 is TGTGCCAGCAGCCCTGGACTAGCGGGGGGCACAGATACGCAGTATTTT. Protein product: CASSPGLAGGTDTQYF.